The present T cell receptor beta chain was sequenced within a study of post-analysis software for immune sequencing data. Overall study results and limits: Among roughly five TRBV segments more frequent in patients than controls were TRBV5-6, TRBV5-1 and TRBV20-1.

Prepared TCR beta cDNA libraries contained unique molecular identifiers. Via MiXCR, TCRdb re-called the PCR reads, giving one row per CDR3 protein. The sample comprises approximately 730,000 distinct CDR3 sequences, around 45% of which are singletons, and 4.9% rests with the top ten. Germline lookup yields CDR1 SGHRS and CDR2 YFSETQ. V trimming: 0 bases; J trimming: 5 bases; junction bases outside the gene matches: 4. The CDR3 loop spans 15 amino acids. As to this clonotype: What it binds is not known.

This receptor was identified in a girl aged 5 to 17 with multiple sclerosis. Input material: blood. The chain couples TRBV5-1 to TRBJ2-1, with TRBD1 matching 8 bases. As DNA, the CDR3 is TGCGCCAGCAGCTTGGGGACAGGGTATGACAATGAGCAGTTCTTC. Translation: CASSLGTGYDNEQFF. Combining the CDR3 with reference TRBV5-1 and TRBJ2-1 gives the whole variable domain KAGVTQTPRYLIKTRGQQVTLSCSPISGHRSVSWYQQTPGQGLQFLFEYFSETQRNKGNFPGRFSGRQFSNSRSEMNVSTLELGDSALYLCASSLGTGYDNEQFFGPGTRLTVL.